The rows below give T cell receptor beta chains drawn from one sample of a study of T-cell reconstitution after alpha-beta-depleted transplantation in children. TCRdb re-analysed the PCR reads in MiXCR, keeping a single row per CDR3 protein. The sample holds about 250,000 distinct CDR3 sequences, under 30% seen once. Sequenced material: PBMCs, mostly from graft donor cells, taken 360 days after TCRalphabeta/CD19-depleted stem cell transplant. Receptor source: a female patient aged 2-15 years who had a stem cell transplant for congenital amegakaryocytic thrombocytopenia, so the T cells may come from the graft donor. Each CDR3 is given with its conserved first and last residue. D genes are given only for firm matches. Clone size is stated in some rows and not others, as once, few, many or a class when expanded.

j_call clone_size v_call d_call cdr3_nt cdr3_aa
TRBJ2-5 . TRBV5-4 . TGTGCCAGCAGCTTGGACAGGGTGCCGTACCAAGAGACCCAGTACTTC CASSLDRVPYQETQYF
TRBJ2-3 . TRBV5-1 . TGCGCCAGCAGGTTGCCCACGGCAGGGCCGCAGTATTTT CASRLPTAGPQYF
TRBJ2-1 few TRBV5-1 . TGCGCCAGCAGCTTGTTATCCGGGGCCGAAAATGAGCAGTTCTTC CASSLLSGAENEQFF
TRBJ2-2 few TRBV20-1 TRBD2 TGCAGTGCCCGAGGGACTAGCGGGGGGAGGAGTCGGGAGCTGTTTTTT CSARGTSGGRSRELFF
TRBJ2-7 . TRBV25-1 . TGTGCCAGCAGTGACAGGGGCCGCTACGAGCAGTACTTC CASSDRGRYEQYF
TRBJ2-5 . TRBV19 . TGTGCCAGTAGTACCCCGACAGGGAGGCGCGAAGAGACCCAGTACTTC CASSTPTGRREETQYF
TRBJ2-7 . TRBV28 . TGTGCCAGCAGTCAGCTAGTTAACTACGAGCAGTACTTC CASSQLVNYEQYF
TRBJ2-2 . TRBV10-3 TRBD1 TGTGCCATCAGCGGTAACAGGGGGCAAGGTAACGCCGGGGAGCTGTTTTTT CAISGNRGQGNAGELFF
TRBJ2-1 . TRBV6-5 . TGTGCCAGCAGTTACTCCGTCTTCACCGGGACACTGGCCTACAATGAGCAGTTCTTC CASSYSVFTGTLAYNEQFF
TRBJ1-1 . TRBV20-1 . TGCAGTGCTAGCCCGATCGACAGGTTCTTCACTGAAGCTTTCTTT CSASPIDRFFTEAFF
TRBJ2-1 few TRBV2 TRBD1 TGTGCCAGCAGTTTGGGGACAGGTCCTGGGATGGTCCACAATGAGCAGTTCTTC CASSLGTGPGMVHNEQFF